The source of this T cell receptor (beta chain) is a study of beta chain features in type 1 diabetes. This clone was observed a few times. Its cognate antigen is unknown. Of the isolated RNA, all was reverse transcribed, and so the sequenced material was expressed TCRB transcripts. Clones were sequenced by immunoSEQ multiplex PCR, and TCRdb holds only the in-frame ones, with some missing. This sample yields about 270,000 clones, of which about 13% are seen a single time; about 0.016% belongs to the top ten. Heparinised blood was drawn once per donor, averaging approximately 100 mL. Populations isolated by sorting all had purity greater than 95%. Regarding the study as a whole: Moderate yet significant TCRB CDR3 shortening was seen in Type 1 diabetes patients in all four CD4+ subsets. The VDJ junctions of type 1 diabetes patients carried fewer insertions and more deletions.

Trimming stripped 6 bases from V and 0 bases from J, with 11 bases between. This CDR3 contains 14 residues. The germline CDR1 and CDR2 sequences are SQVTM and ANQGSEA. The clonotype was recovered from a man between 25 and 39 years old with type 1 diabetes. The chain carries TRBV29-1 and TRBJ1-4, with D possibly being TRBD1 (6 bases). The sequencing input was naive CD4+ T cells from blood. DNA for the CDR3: TGCAGCGTATTAGACAGGACAACTAATGAAAAACTGTTTTTT. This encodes CSVLDRTTNEKLFF.